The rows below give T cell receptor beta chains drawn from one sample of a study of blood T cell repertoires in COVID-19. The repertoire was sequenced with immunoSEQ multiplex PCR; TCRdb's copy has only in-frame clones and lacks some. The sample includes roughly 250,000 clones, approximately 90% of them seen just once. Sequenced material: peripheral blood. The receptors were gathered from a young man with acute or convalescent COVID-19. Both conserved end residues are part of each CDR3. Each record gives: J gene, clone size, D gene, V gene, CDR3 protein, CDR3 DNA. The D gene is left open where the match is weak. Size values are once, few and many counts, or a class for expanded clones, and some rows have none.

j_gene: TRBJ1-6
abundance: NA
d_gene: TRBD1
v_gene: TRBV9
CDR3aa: CASSTGESSYNSPLHF
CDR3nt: TGTGCCAGCAGCACAGGGGAGAGCTCCTATAATTCACCCCTCCACTTT

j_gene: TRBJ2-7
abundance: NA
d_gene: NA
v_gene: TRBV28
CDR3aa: CASSSRGSTYEQYF
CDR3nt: TGTGCCAGCAGTTCCCGCGGGTCCACCTACGAGCAGTACTTC

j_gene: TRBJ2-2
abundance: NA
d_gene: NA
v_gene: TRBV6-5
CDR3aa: CASKLTGSTGELFF
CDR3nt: TGTGCCAGCAAATTAACAGGGTCCACCGGGGAGCTGTTTTTT

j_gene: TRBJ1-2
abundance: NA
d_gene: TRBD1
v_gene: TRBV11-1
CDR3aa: CASSAQLTGGYGYTF
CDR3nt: TGTGCCAGCAGCGCCCAGCTGACAGGGGGTTATGGCTACACCTTC

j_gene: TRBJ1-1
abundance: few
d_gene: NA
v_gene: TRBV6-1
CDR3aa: CASSEFMNTEAFF
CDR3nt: TGTGCCAGCAGTGAATTTATGAACACTGAAGCTTTCTTT

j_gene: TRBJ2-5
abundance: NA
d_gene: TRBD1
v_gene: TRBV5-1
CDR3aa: CASSRSPGGYQETQYF
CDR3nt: TGCGCCAGCAGCCGCTCCCCAGGGGGCTACCAAGAGACCCAGTACTTC

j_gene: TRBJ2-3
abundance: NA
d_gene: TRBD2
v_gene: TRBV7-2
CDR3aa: CASRASGRPTDTQYF
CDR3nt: TGTGCCAGCAGAGCTAGCGGGAGGCCCACAGATACGCAGTATTTT

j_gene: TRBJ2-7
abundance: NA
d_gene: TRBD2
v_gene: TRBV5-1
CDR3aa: CASSYGGSGSYEQYF
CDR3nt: TGCGCCAGCAGCTACGGGGGGTCCGGATCCTACGAGCAGTACTTC

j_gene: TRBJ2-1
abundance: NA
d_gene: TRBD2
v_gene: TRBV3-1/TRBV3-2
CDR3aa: CASSQFSGGANEQFF
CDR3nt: TGTGCCAGCAGCCAATTTAGCGGGGGGGCGAATGAGCAGTTCTTC

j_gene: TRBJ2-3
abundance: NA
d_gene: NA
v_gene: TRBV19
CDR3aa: CASSSPGGASPDTQYF
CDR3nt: TGTGCCAGTAGTTCCCCTGGGGGGGCGTCTCCAGATACGCAGTATTTT

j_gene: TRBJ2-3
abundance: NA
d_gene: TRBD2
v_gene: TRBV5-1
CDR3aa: CASSLVSGGKDTQYF
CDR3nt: TGCGCCAGCAGCTTGGTTAGCGGGGGGAAAGATACGCAGTATTTT

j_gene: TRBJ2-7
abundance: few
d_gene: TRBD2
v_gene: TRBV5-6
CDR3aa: CASSPNMRGAEQYF
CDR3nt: TGTGCCAGCAGCCCTAATATGCGGGGGGCTGAGCAGTACTTC

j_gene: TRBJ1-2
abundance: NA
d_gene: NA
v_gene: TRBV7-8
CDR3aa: CASSGRDNSNYGYTF
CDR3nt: TGTGCCAGCAGCGGCCGGGACAATAGTAACTATGGCTACACCTTC

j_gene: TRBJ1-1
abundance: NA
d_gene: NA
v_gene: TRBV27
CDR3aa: CASSLFMGHEAFF
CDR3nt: TGTGCCAGCAGTTTATTTATGGGCCATGAAGCTTTCTTT

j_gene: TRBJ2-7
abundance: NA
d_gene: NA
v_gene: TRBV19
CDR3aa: CASRPGARQDYEQYF
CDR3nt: TGTGCCAGTAGGCCCGGCGCCAGGCAAGACTACGAGCAGTACTTC

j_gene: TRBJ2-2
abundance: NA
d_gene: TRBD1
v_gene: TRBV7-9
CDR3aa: CASSSDRIDTGELFF
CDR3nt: TGTGCCAGCAGCTCGGACAGGATAGACACCGGGGAGCTGTTTTTT

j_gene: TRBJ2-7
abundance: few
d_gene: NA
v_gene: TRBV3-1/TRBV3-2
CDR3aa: CASSRTRGGYEQYF
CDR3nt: TGTGCCAGCAGCCGAACCCGGGGTGGGTACGAGCAGTACTTC

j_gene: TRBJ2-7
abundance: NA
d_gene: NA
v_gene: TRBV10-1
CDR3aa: CASSEGVGVPYEQYF
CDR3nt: TGCGCCAGCAGTGAGGGTGTCGGTGTTCCCTACGAGCAGTACTTC

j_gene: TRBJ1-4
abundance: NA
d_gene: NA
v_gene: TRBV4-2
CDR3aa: CASSQDSGVSEKLFF
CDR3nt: TGTGCCAGCAGCCAAGATTCCGGGGTCTCGGAAAAACTGTTTTTT

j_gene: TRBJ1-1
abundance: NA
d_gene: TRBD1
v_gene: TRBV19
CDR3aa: CASSISRGQNTEAFF
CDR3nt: TGTGCCAGTAGTATCTCCAGGGGGCAGAACACTGAAGCTTTCTTT

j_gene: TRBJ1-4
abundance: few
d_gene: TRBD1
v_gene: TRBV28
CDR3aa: CASRQGNNEKLFF
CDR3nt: TGTGCCAGCAGACAGGGGAATAATGAAAAACTGTTTTTT

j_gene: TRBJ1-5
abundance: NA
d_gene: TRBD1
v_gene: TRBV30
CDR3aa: CAWSRGQGGIGGNQPQHF
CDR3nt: TGTGCCTGGAGCAGGGGACAGGGTGGTATTGGTGGCAATCAGCCCCAGCATTTT

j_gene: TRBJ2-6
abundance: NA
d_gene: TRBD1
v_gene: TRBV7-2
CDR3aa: CASSYPGQGANVLTF
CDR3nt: TGTGCCAGCAGCTACCCGGGACAGGGTGCCAACGTCCTGACTTTC

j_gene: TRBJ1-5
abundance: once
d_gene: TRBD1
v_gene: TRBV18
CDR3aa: CASSLTGTGGNQPQHF
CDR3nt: TGTGCCAGCTCACTGACCGGGACAGGGGGTAATCAGCCCCAGCATTTT

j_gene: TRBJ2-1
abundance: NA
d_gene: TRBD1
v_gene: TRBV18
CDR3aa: CASSPGTGRYEQFF
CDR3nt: TGTGCCAGCTCACCAGGGACAGGGCGTTATGAGCAGTTCTTC

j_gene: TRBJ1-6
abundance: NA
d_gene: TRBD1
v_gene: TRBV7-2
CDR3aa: CASSPGWTGLSPLHF
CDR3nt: TGTGCCAGCAGCCCGGGCTGGACAGGCCTTTCACCCCTCCACTTT

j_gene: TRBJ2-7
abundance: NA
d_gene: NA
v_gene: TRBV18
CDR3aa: CASSPPPGNEQYF
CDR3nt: TGTGCCAGCTCACCACCCCCCGGGAATGAGCAGTACTTC

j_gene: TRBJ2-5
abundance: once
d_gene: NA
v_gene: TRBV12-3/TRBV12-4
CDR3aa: CASRRAETQYF
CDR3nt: TGTGCCAGCAGAAGAGCAGAGACCCAGTACTTC

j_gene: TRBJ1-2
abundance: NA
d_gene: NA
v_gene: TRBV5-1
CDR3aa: CASSLIPSGGYGYTF
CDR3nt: TGCGCCAGCAGCTTGATCCCGTCCGGGGGCTATGGCTACACCTTC

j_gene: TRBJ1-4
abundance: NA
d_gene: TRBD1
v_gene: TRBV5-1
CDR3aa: CASSSTGTVGTNEKLFF
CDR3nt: TGCGCCAGCAGCTCCACCGGGACAGTAGGAACAAATGAAAAACTGTTTTTT

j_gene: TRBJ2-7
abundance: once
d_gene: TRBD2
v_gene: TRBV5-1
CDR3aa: CASSVGWASGTIQSYEQYF
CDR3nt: TGCGCCAGCAGCGTCGGTTGGGCTAGCGGGACTATTCAATCCTACGAGCAGTACTTC

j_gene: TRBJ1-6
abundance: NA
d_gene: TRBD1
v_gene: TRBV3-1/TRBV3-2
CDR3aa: CASSQKTGGGSPLHF
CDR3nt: TGTGCCAGCAGCCAAAAGACAGGGGGCGGTTCACCCCTCCACTTT

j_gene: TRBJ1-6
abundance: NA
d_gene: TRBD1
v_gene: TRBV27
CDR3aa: CASRGTGRNSPLHF
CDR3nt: TGTGCCAGCAGAGGGACAGGGAGAAATTCACCCCTCCACTTT

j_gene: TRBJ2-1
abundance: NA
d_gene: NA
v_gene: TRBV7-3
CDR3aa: CASSLSYSTLSGNEQFF
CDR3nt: TGTGCCAGCAGCTTAAGCTACTCCACCCTTTCAGGGAATGAGCAGTTCTTC

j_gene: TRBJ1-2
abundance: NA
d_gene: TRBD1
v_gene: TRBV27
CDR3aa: CASSLPRDRGVYGYTF
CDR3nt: TGTGCCAGCAGTTTACCCCGGGACAGAGGTGTGTATGGCTACACCTTC

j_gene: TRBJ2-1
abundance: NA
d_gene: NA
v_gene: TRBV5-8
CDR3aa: CASSLFVNNEQFF
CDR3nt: TGTGCCAGCAGCTTGTTTGTTAACAATGAGCAGTTCTTC

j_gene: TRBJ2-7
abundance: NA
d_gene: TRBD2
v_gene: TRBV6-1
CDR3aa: CASSDGLAGVEQYF
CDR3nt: TGTGCCAGCAGTGATGGACTAGCGGGAGTCGAGCAGTACTTC

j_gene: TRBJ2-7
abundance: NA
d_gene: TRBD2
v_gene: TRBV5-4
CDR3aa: CASSDSTTGLAFEQYF
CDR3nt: TGTGCCAGCAGCGATTCAACTACGGGACTAGCTTTCGAGCAGTACTTC

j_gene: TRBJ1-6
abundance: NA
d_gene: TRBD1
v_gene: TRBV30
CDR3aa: CAWSVLGGPDNSPLHF
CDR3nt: TGTGCCTGGAGTGTACTAGGGGGCCCGGATAATTCACCCCTCCACTTT

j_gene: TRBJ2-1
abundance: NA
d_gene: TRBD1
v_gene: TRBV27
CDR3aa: CASSAQILGTGGIFF
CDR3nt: TGTGCCAGCAGCGCACAAATACTGGGGACAGGGGGTATCTTCTTC

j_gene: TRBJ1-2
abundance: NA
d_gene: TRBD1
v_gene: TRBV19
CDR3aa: CASSIAAVQGRGYTF
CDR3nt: TGTGCCAGTAGTATAGCGGCTGTACAGGGGAGAGGCTACACCTTC

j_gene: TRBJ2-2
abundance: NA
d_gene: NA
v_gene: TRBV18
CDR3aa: CASSPAGTGELFF
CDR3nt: TGTGCCAGCTCACCAGCAGGGACCGGGGAGCTGTTTTTT

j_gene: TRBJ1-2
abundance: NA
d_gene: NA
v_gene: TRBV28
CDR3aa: CASSPPSVYGYTF
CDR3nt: TGTGCCAGCAGCCCCCCCTCGGTCTATGGCTACACCTTC

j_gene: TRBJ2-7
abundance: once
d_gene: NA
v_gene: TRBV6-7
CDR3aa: CAMLSYEQYF
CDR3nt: TGTGCCATGCTATCCTACGAGCAGTACTTC

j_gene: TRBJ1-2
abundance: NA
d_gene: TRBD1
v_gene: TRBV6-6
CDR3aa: CASSYQGEGAQGYTF
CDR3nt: TGTGCCAGCAGTTACCAGGGCGAGGGGGCACAGGGCTACACCTTC

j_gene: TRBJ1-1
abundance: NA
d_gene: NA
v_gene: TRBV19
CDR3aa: CASRLTGTNTEAFF
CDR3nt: TGTGCCAGTAGGCTAACAGGGACGAACACTGAAGCTTTCTTT